The 24 T cell receptor beta chains below all came from one sample that was sequenced in a study of CD4 T cells in relation to SARS-CoV-2 and coronaviruses. Before the COVID-19 pandemic, during about 2010-2018, CD4+ T cells were taken from unexposed donors. Profiled with immunoSEQ multiplex PCR; TCRdb holds only in-frame clones, not every one. Of some 65,000 clones in the sample, 85% to 90% were seen once. Sequencing was carried out using memory CD4+ T cells from PBMCs. The receptors originated from a human donor in good health.

The rearrangement uses TRBV5-1 and TRBJ2-7; D may be TRBD1 (7 bases). V was shortened by 4 bases and J by 3 bases, with 11 bases between the two germline ends. Per germline, CDR1 SGHRS and CDR2 YFSETQ. The CDR3 is 13 amino acids. Here the CDR3 reads CASSQGGHYEQYF. The DNA for the CDR3 is TGCGCCAGCAGCCAGGGGGGTCACTACGAGCAGTACTTC.

V usage is TRBV9 and J usage is TRBJ2-1; D ambiguous. Germline V CDR1 and CDR2: SGDLS, YYNGEE. The CDR3 extends over 13 amino acids. V shed 0 bases and J shed 12 bases, with 13 bases lying between them. CDR3 nucleotide sequence: TGTGCCAGCAGCGTAGCCCAGCCGGATGGGCAGTTCTTC. Translated, it gives CASSVAQPDGQFF.

This chain uses TRBV7-2 with TRBJ1-6; 9 bases agree with TRBD1. Looked up from germline, CDR1 is SGHTA and CDR2 is FQGNSA. Trimming removed 4 bases from V and 7 bases from J; junction bases left unmatched: 5. CDR3 length equals 15 residues. CDR3 in amino acids: CASSSQGARNSPLHF. In DNA form, the CDR3 reads TGTGCCAGCAGCTCACAGGGGGCTCGGAATTCACCCCTCCACTTT.

The rearrangement links TRBV4-3 to TRBJ1-2; D unclear. Trimming shortened V by 0 bases and J by 6 bases, and 14 bases separated the two germline ends. Per the germline V gene, CDR1 is LGHNA and CDR2 is YSLEER. This CDR3 comprises 15 residues. CDR3 residues: CASSQDLGREDGYTF. The CDR3, as DNA: TGCGCCAGCAGCCAAGATCTGGGAAGGGAGGATGGCTACACCTTC.

The chain has TRBV2 and TRBJ2-7; 7 bases align to TRBD1. CDR1 is SNHLY and CDR2 is FYNNEI in the germline V gene. Trimming cost V 6 bases and J 5 bases; bases outside gene matches: 10. There are 14 residues in the CDR3. CDR3 protein: CASRLSRQGHEQYF. CDR3 nucleotides: TGTGCCAGCAGGCTATCCCGACAGGGCCACGAGCAGTACTTC.

This clone was recorded only once. The genes are TRBV7-2 and TRBJ2-7; no clear D. Germline-derived CDR1 and CDR2 are SGHTA and FQGNSA. This CDR3 spans 14 amino acids. V lost 3 bases to trimming and J lost 0 bases, with 9 bases between them. This CDR3 reads CASSLARNSYEQYF. The CDR3 nucleotides read TGTGCCAGCAGCTTGGCGCGAAACTCCTACGAGCAGTACTTC.

Only a few counts were recorded for this clone. This chain uses TRBV28 with TRBJ2-3, with 8 bases fitting TRBD1. The ends lost 5 bases at V and 0 bases at J; junction bases unmatched: 7. The CDR3 runs 16 residues. The V gene's germline CDR1 is MDHEN and CDR2 SYDVKM. This chain's CDR3 is CASSDRDRRSTDTQYF. The CDR3 DNA reads as TGTGCCAGCAGTGACCGGGACAGGAGGAGCACAGATACGCAGTATTTT.

The chain uses TRBV28 and TRBJ2-3, with 7 bases that match TRBD2. The CDR3 consists of 14 residues. Per germline, CDR1 MDHEN and CDR2 SYDVKM. V dropped 4 bases and J dropped 4; count of bases not matched to a gene: 5. DNA of the CDR3: TGTGCCAGCAGTTCTCCGGGGGGTTCAGATACGCAGTATTTT. It encodes CASSSPGGSDTQYF.

The chain is built from TRBV7-3 and TRBJ2-3; weak D call: TRBD1 (6 bases). CDR1 SGHTA and CDR2 FQGTGA come from the germline V gene. The CDR3 is made up of 14 amino acids. Between the trimmed V and J ends, which lost 6 bases and 6 bases, there was a span of 16 bases. The CDR3 here is CASSIGTHADTQYF. CDR3 bases: TGTGCCAGCAGTATCGGGACACACGCGGATACGCAGTATTTT.

This clone occurred once. The chain joins TRBV6-5 to TRBJ2-7; 7 bases map to TRBD1. V was clipped by 8 bases and J by 2 bases; unmatched bases: 9. CDR3 length: 14 residues. Germline V gene lookup returns CDR1 MNHEY and CDR2 SVGAGI. CDR3 sequence reads: CASRIQGSPYEQYF. In DNA, the CDR3 is TGTGCCAGCCGAATACAGGGGTCCCCCTACGAGCAGTACTTC.

V and J are TRBV5-5 and TRBJ1-5, with a tentative D call TRBD1 (5 bases). The germline V gene encodes CDR1 SGHKS and CDR2 YYEKEE (reference sequence). Trimming cost V 5 bases and J 4 bases, with 22 bases left between them. There are 17 residues in the CDR3. For the CDR3, the DNA is TGTGCCAGCAGACTCGGAGGGGCCCCAGAACCGAATCAGCCCCAGCATTTT. Its protein is CASRLGGAPEPNQPQHF.

This sequence joins TRBV15 and TRBJ1-5; D is unclear. This CDR3 region has 8 residues. Germline values: CDR1 LNHNV, CDR2 YYDKDF (reference sequence). CDR3 protein: CGNQPQHF. CDR3 bases: TGTGGCAATCAGCCCCAGCATTTT.

This chain uses TRBV18 with TRBJ2-3; D is uncertain. Between the trimmed V and J ends, which lost 3 bases and 0 bases, there was a span of 4 bases. This CDR3 has 13 residues. Germline V gene sequence: CDR1 KGHSH, CDR2 LQKENI. The CDR3 DNA reads TGTGCCAGCTCACCCCTAAGCACAGATACGCAGTATTTT. Its translation is CASSPLSTDTQYF.

The chain employs TRBV6-2 or TRBV6-3 and TRBJ1-6, with D perhaps TRBD1 (6 bases). Germline V lookup: CDR1 MNHEY, CDR2 SVGEGT. This CDR3 has 18 amino acids. The V end lost 6 bases, the J end lost 4 bases, and 22 bases lay between the germline ends. The DNA for the CDR3 is TGTGCCAGCAGCTCCGATCCGAGACAGGAGGGGTATAATTCACCCCTCCACTTT. Amino acid sequence: CASSSDPRQEGYNSPLHF.

CDR3 loop: CASSATSAAVYEQYF. The CDR3 DNA reads as TGCGCCAGCAGCGCGACTAGCGCCGCCGTCTACGAGCAGTACTTC. The chain uses TRBV5-1 and TRBJ2-7, with TRBD2 identical over 8 bases. CDR3 length: 15 amino acids. J lost 3 bases, V lost 4 bases, and 9 bases had no gene match. Germline V gives CDR1 SGHRS, CDR2 YFSETQ.

This clone was seen a single time. This chain connects TRBV5-1 to TRBJ2-1; no reliable D call. Trimming removed 2 bases at V and 0 bases at J, with 6 bases between. The CDR3 totals 14 residues. Per germline, CDR1 SGHRS and CDR2 YFSETQ. The CDR3 sequence: CASSFQSSYNEQFF. CDR3 nucleotide sequence: TGCGCCAGCAGCTTCCAGAGCTCCTACAATGAGCAGTTCTTC. Full variable domain (remainder filled in from reference TRBV5-1 and TRBJ2-1): KAGVTQTPRYLIKTRGQQVTLSCSPISGHRSVSWYQQTPGQGLQFLFEYFSETQRNKGNFPGRFSGRQFSNSRSEMNVSTLELGDSALYLCASSFQSSYNEQFFGPGTRLTVL.

The chain joins TRBV29-1 to TRBJ2-3; perhaps TRBD2 as D (6 bases). CDR1 and CDR2 from the germline V gene are SQVTM and ANQGSEA. This CDR3 contains 13 residues. Between the trimmed V and J ends, which lost 6 bases and 1 base, there was a span of 11 bases. In nucleotides, the CDR3 is TGCAGCGTGGAGGGGCCTGGCACAGATACGCAGTATTTT. It specifies CSVEGPGTDTQYF.

The chain is built from TRBV20-1 and TRBJ2-5; D is unclear. In germline, CDR1 is DFQATT, CDR2 SNEGSKA (reference sequence). V was pared by 1 base and J by 2 bases, with 2 bases between. This CDR3 comprises 11 residues. As DNA, the CDR3 is TGCAGTGCTAGAGTACAAGAGACCCAGTACTTC. This sequence encodes CSARVQETQYF.

CDR3 in DNA: TGTGCCAGCAGGAATAACATGAACACTGAAGCTTTCTTT. Its protein is CASRNNMNTEAFF. V and J are TRBV6-6 and TRBJ1-1; D call uncertain. CDR1 and CDR2 (germline): MNHNY, SVGAGI (reference sequence). CDR3 size: 13 residues. V was shortened by 6 bases and J by 0 bases, with 8 bases between the two germline ends.

This chain connects TRBV2 to TRBJ2-5, with D tentatively TRBD1 (5 bases). The CDR3 runs 13 residues. V lost 1 base and J 4 bases, leaving 7 bases between the germline ends. Germline-derived CDR1 and CDR2 are SNHLY and FYNNEI. The DNA for the CDR3 is TGTGCCAGCAGTGAAGAGGGGATAGAGACCCAGTACTTC. Its protein is CASSEEGIETQYF.

The rearrangement links TRBV9 to TRBJ1-2, with D possibly TRBD1 on 5 matching bases. Per the germline V gene, CDR1 is SGDLS and CDR2 is YYNGEE. The V end lost 3 bases, the J end lost 8 bases, and 11 bases lay between the germline ends. The length of the CDR3 is 12 residues. CDR3 loop: CASSARQRGYTF. As DNA, the CDR3 is TGTGCCAGCAGCGCGAGACAGCGAGGCTACACCTTC.

The table lists this clone with a few counts. The rearrangement joins TRBV9 to TRBJ1-5; D is unclear. Trimming pared 8 bases from V and 4 bases from J, leaving 4 bases between. Germline loops: CDR1 SGDLS, CDR2 YYNGEE. This CDR3 spans 10 amino acids. The DNA of the CDR3 is TGTGCCAGACTAAATCAGCCCCAGCATTTT. Translating gives CARLNQPQHF. The variable domain in full, with the rest retrieved from reference TRBV9 and TRBJ1-5, is DSGVTQTPKHLITATGQRVTLRCSPRSGDLSVYWYQQSLDQGLQFLIQYYNGEERAKGNILERFSAQQFPDLHSELNLSSLELGDSALYFCARLNQPQHFGDGTRLSIL.

CDR3 coding DNA: TGTGCCAGCAGCTTAGATCCTGTGACAGACTCTCCCTACGAGCAGTACTTC. It specifies CASSLDPVTDSPYEQYF. The gene calls are TRBV11-2 and TRBJ2-7; tentatively, D is TRBD1 (5 bases). V lost 0 bases, J lost 2 bases, and 17 bases lay in between. This CDR3 is 17 amino acids long. From germline, CDR1 is SGHAT and CDR2 FQNNGV.

CDR3 region: CASSLGGVTQPQHF. For the CDR3, the DNA is TGCGCCAGCAGCTTGGGGGGGGTTACTCAGCCCCAGCATTTT. This chain joins TRBV5-1 and TRBJ1-5; possible D gene TRBD1, 5 bases. V lost 0 bases and J lost 6, with 10 bases in between. The germline CDR1 and CDR2 sequences are SGHRS and YFSETQ. The CDR3 is made up of 14 amino acids.